This TCR beta chain is from a study of T cells in localized non-small cell lung cancer. Whole-study findings and limits: Higher blood T cell density went with longer overall survival. Uninvolved adjacent lung, not tumor, had the highest T cell clonality. Across samples, adjacent lung featured a median 57 of the top 100 tumor clones.

TCRdb keeps only in-frame clones here, not all; method: immunoSEQ multiplex PCR. The sample shows approximately 29,000 clones, around 73% of them seen only once. This clone was seen at least ten times. What it binds is not known. One end of the junction varies from germline; a read error may be responsible. The germline gives CDR1 DFQATT, CDR2 SNEGSKA (reference sequence). The CDR3 is 11 residues long. The chain carries TRBV20-1 and TRBJ1-1; 9 bases map to TRBD1. The sequences come from peripheral blood, collected before any cancer treatment. The receptor's source is an older male donor with stage II squamous cell lung carcinoma. This CDR3 is CSAREGDREGF. CDR3 sequence (DNA): TGCAGTGCTAGGGAGGGGGACAGGGAGGGTTTT.